This T cell receptor (beta chain) emerged from a study of human T cells and chemical hapten exposure. For the study at large: In the sensitization step, 2% DPC was placed on approximately 2 cm by approximately 2 cm of upper inner arm skin.

TCRdb fed the RACE reads into MiXCR, producing one record per CDR3 protein. This table holds tens of thousands of distinct CDR3 sequences, about 10% found once. Time point indicated: patch test 3, about 24 weeks after DPC sensitization. Noted treatment: therapeutic diphenylcyclopropenone sensitization with weekly scalp DPC. This clonotype was seen only a few times. The antigen remains undetermined. CDR1 and CDR2 (germline): SGHRS, YFSETQ. Trimming left V 3 bases short and J 10 bases short, with 15 bases between. The CDR3 sequence is 13 residues long. Study results and caveats: Relative to controls, expanded TCRs formed significantly more large CDR3 similarity clusters.

This clonotype originated in a woman in her forties or fifties with alopecia areata. Some clones in this sample may be carry-over from other donors' samples. The genes are TRBV5-1 and TRBJ2-3; the D gene is possibly TRBD2 (6 bases). The sequencing here drew on whole blood, taken in connection with sensitization to the hapten diphenylcyclopropenone (DPC). CDR3 protein: CASSSVFLAPQYF. The CDR3 bases are TGCGCCAGCAGCTCCGTTTTTCTAGCGCCGCAGTATTTT.